This T cell receptor beta chain was captured by sequencing in a study of pediatric ulcerative colitis. CDR1 and CDR2 (germline): SGHNT, YENEEA. The length of the CDR3 is 11 residues. Trimming removed 5 bases at V and 8 bases at J, with 7 bases between. Sequencing was performed with immunoSEQ multiplex PCR; in TCRdb, only in-frame clones are kept and a portion is missing. This table has tens of thousands of clones, around 80% appearing once. The sequencing sample was made of blood. The J gene is TRBJ2-1, the V gene TRBV11-3, with unresolved D. The clonotype comes from a boy aged 10-17 years with severe ulcerative colitis. This CDR3 is CASSDSYEQFF. The CDR3, as DNA: TGTGCCAGCAGCGATTCCTATGAGCAGTTCTTC.